These T cell receptor beta chains were read from a single sample in a study of blood T cell repertoires in COVID-19. The method was immunoSEQ multiplex PCR; TCRdb's version includes in-frame clones alone and lacks a portion of them. The sample includes 200,000 to 300,000 clones, about nine tenths of them seen just once. The sample comprised peripheral blood. The source of these receptors is a woman in her thirties or forties who had recovered from COVID-19. The CDR3 runs from the conserved cysteine through the conserved F or W. A D gene is named only where the DNA matches it firmly. Clone size appears in some rows only: once, few, many, or a class for an expanded clone.

.,TRBJ2-5,.,TRBV13,CASSLGAGQETQYF,TGTGCCAGCAGCTTAGGCGCAGGGCAGGAGACCCAGTACTTC
.,TRBJ2-7,.,TRBV7-2,CASSSGALSYEQYF,TGTGCCAGCAGCTCGGGAGCCCTGTCCTACGAGCAGTACTTC
TRBD1,TRBJ1-6,.,TRBV29-1,CSVNTGTAGSPLHF,TGCAGCGTTAACACCGGGACAGCCGGTTCACCCCTCCACTTT
.,TRBJ1-2,.,TRBV4-3,CASSQVGEGFGYTF,TGCGCCAGCAGCCAAGTAGGGGAGGGGTTTGGCTACACCTTC
.,TRBJ1-1,.,TRBV7-2,CASGGTGTVIDEAFF,TGTGCCAGCGGGGGGACCGGGACGGTGATAGATGAAGCTTTCTTT
TRBD2,TRBJ2-7,.,TRBV7-2,CASSSELADEQYF,TGTGCCAGCAGCTCGGAACTAGCGGACGAGCAGTACTTC
TRBD2,TRBJ2-7,.,TRBV6-2/TRBV6-3,CASSPTLRTSGVSAYEQYF,TGTGCCAGCAGCCCTACCTTAAGGACTAGCGGGGTGTCAGCCTACGAGCAGTACTTC
.,TRBJ1-4,.,TRBV19,CASSILGTNEKLFF,TGTGCCAGTAGCATCCTTGGCACTAATGAAAAACTGTTTTTT
TRBD1,TRBJ1-2,.,TRBV5-1,CASTLTGTESGGYTF,TGCGCCAGCACCCTTACCGGGACAGAGTCAGGAGGCTACACCTTC
.,TRBJ2-1,.,TRBV12-3/TRBV12-4,CASRTLSGNEQFF,TGTGCCAGCCGAACCCTATCGGGCAATGAGCAGTTCTTC
TRBD2,TRBJ2-1,.,TRBV19,CASSIAGTSGPWEQFF,TGTGCCAGTAGTATAGCCGGGACTAGCGGTCCATGGGAGCAGTTCTTC
TRBD2,TRBJ2-3,.,TRBV15,CATSRDGSGGREKQYF,TGTGCCACCAGCAGAGATGGGAGCGGGGGGCGAGAGAAGCAGTATTTT
TRBD1,TRBJ1-2,.,TRBV30,CAWEGQGLPGYTF,TGTGCCTGGGAGGGACAGGGGCTCCCCGGCTACACCTTC
.,TRBJ2-4,.,TRBV7-2,CASSLGGGGENIQYF,TGTGCCAGCAGCTTAGGTGGCGGGGGCGAAAACATTCAGTACTTC
.,TRBJ2-1,.,TRBV7-2,CASSLVGVSYNEQFF,TGTGCCAGCAGCTTAGTAGGGGTCTCCTACAATGAGCAGTTCTTC
.,TRBJ2-4,.,TRBV15,CATRGGAKNIQYF,TGTGCCACCAGGGGGGGAGCCAAAAACATTCAGTACTTC
.,TRBJ1-5,.,TRBV30,CAWAPGNSNQPQHF,TGTGCCTGGGCCCCGGGGAATAGCAATCAGCCCCAGCATTTT
.,TRBJ2-7,.,TRBV12-5,CASVSPGRGSYEQYF,TGTGCTAGTGTTTCCCCAGGAAGGGGCTCCTACGAGCAGTACTTC
TRBD1,TRBJ1-1,.,TRBV5-4,CASSLAGTGVFF,TGTGCCAGCAGCTTGGCCGGGACAGGTGTTTTCTTT
.,TRBJ1-1,.,TRBV27,CASSLGAGPNTEAFF,TGTGCCAGCAGTTTAGGGGCCGGACCGAACACTGAAGCTTTCTTT
TRBD2,TRBJ2-3,.,TRBV10-1,CASSRTSGTDTQYF,TGCGCCAGCAGTCGGACTAGCGGGACAGATACGCAGTATTTT
TRBD2,TRBJ2-1,.,TRBV7-3,CASSPFGGANEQFF,TGTGCCAGCAGCCCCTTCGGGGGGGCCAATGAGCAGTTCTTC
.,TRBJ1-5,.,TRBV6-4,CASSAYDNQPQHF,TGTGCCAGCAGTGCCTACGATAATCAGCCCCAGCATTTT
.,TRBJ2-1,.,TRBV4-2,CASSQVAGSAYNEQFF,TGTGCCAGCAGCCAAGTGGCTGGGAGTGCCTACAATGAGCAGTTCTTC
.,TRBJ2-2,.,TRBV6-6,CASTEAPGSGELFF,TGTGCCAGCACGGAGGCCCCAGGTTCCGGGGAGCTGTTTTTT
.,TRBJ1-5,.,TRBV18,CASSPVGGKQPQHF,TGTGCCAGCTCACCGGTGGGGGGGAAGCAGCCCCAGCATTTT
.,TRBJ2-5,.,TRBV27,CASSLSTRQHQETQYF,TGTGCCAGCAGTTTATCGACTAGGCAGCACCAAGAGACCCAGTACTTC
.,TRBJ1-6,.,TRBV9,CASSTSSYNSPLHF,TGTGCCAGCAGCACTAGCTCCTATAATTCACCCCTCCACTTT
.,TRBJ2-1,.,TRBV21-1,CASSKVRLLPYNEQFF,TGTGCCAGCAGCAAAGTTCGACTCCTCCCCTACAATGAGCAGTTCTTC
.,TRBJ1-4,.,TRBV4-3,CASSRRPGVVNEKLFF,TGCGCCAGCAGCCGGAGACCGGGGGTCGTTAATGAAAAACTGTTTTTT
TRBD1,TRBJ1-2,.,TRBV10-3,CAITGTENYGYTF,TGTGCCATTACCGGGACAGAGAACTATGGCTACACCTTC
.,TRBJ1-2,.,TRBV30,CACAQNYYGYTF,TGTGCCTGCGCACAGAATTACTATGGCTACACCTTC
TRBD2,TRBJ2-3,.,TRBV7-2,CASSGRLAGRGGQYF,TGTGCCAGCAGCGGTAGACTAGCGGGCCGCGGGGGGCAGTATTTT
TRBD1,TRBJ2-2,.,TRBV6-2/TRBV6-3,CASSYRQGTGELFF,TGTGCCAGCAGTTACAGACAGGGCACCGGGGAGCTGTTTTTT
.,TRBJ1-1,.,TRBV18,CASSPPSGIPEAFF,TGTGCCAGCTCACCACCCTCAGGGATCCCTGAAGCTTTCTTT
.,TRBJ1-2,once,TRBV2,CASIEGYHGYTF,TGTGCCAGCATAGAGGGTTATCATGGCTACACCTTC
TRBD2,TRBJ2-7,.,TRBV4-2,CASSPQAGTNPYEQYF,TGTGCCAGCAGCCCTCAAGCGGGGACCAACCCCTACGAGCAGTACTTC
TRBD2,TRBJ2-7,.,TRBV30,CAWSGETSGGWYEQYF,TGTGCCTGGAGTGGTGAAACTAGCGGGGGCTGGTACGAGCAGTACTTC
.,TRBJ1-2,.,TRBV20-1,CSASAGATYGYTF,TGCAGTGCTAGTGCAGGGGCGACCTATGGCTACACCTTC
.,TRBJ1-2,.,TRBV10-3,CAIKREQTNYGYTF,TGTGCCATCAAACGGGAGCAGACTAACTATGGCTACACCTTC
.,TRBJ2-7,.,TRBV6-5,CASSYRSPGHSYEQYF,TGTGCCAGCAGTTACCGGTCTCCGGGACACAGCTACGAGCAGTACTTC
.,TRBJ1-1,.,TRBV29-1,CSVVRGNTEAFF,TGCAGCGTTGTACGGGGGAATACTGAAGCTTTCTTT
TRBD1,TRBJ1-2,many,TRBV19,CASSIGQGVGYTF,TGTGCCAGTAGTATCGGACAGGGCGTTGGCTACACCTTC
TRBD1,TRBJ1-6,.,TRBV5-1,CASSLAGGGAGSPLHF,TGCGCCAGCAGCTTGGCCGGAGGGGGCGCAGGTTCACCCCTCCACTTT
.,TRBJ1-1,.,TRBV5-6,CASSLDPGSMNTEAFF,TGTGCCAGCAGCTTGGATCCAGGGTCCATGAACACTGAAGCTTTCTTT
.,TRBJ2-7,.,TRBV5-5,CASSLSPPYEQYF,TGTGCCAGCAGCCTATCTCCTCCCTACGAGCAGTACTTC
.,TRBJ2-3,.,TRBV7-9,CASSLIFSGDGTDTQYF,TGTGCCAGCAGCTTAATCTTTTCGGGGGATGGCACAGATACGCAGTATTTT
.,TRBJ1-2,.,TRBV27,CASSFWGANYGYTF,TGTGCCAGCAGTTTTTGGGGCGCTAACTATGGCTACACCTTC
.,TRBJ2-7,.,TRBV20-1,CSARQGYEQYF,TGCAGTGCGAGGCAGGGCTACGAGCAGTACTTC
.,TRBJ2-5,once,TRBV7-8,CASSLVSAGETQYF,TGTGCCAGCAGCTTAGTGAGTGCGGGAGAGACCCAGTACTTC
.,TRBJ2-3,.,TRBV14,CASRPASGTDTQYF,TGTGCCAGCAGGCCCGCTAGCGGCACAGATACGCAGTATTTT
TRBD2,TRBJ2-1,.,TRBV30,CAWSVIRTSGGWNEQFF,TGTGCCTGGAGTGTAATTAGAACTAGCGGGGGGTGGAATGAGCAGTTCTTC
TRBD2,TRBJ2-5,.,TRBV11-3,CASSPGLAGGEQETQYF,TGTGCCAGCAGCCCGGGATTAGCGGGGGGGGAACAAGAGACCCAGTACTTC
.,TRBJ1-2,few,TRBV6-5,CASTLSQGPNYGYTF,TGTGCCAGCACTCTTTCCCAGGGGCCTAACTATGGCTACACCTTC
TRBD2,TRBJ2-5,.,TRBV2,CASSAGAGGRETQYF,TGTGCCAGCAGTGCCGGGGCGGGGGGGCGAGAGACCCAGTACTTC